Listed below are T cell receptor beta chains from one sample, sequenced in a study of T cells after yellow fever vaccination. TCRdb itself ran the 5' RACE reads through MiXCR, one entry per CDR3 protein. The repertoire has more than 80,000 distinct CDR3 sequences, about 5.8% of them found once; the top ten carry roughly 41%. The source material was CD8+ T cells sorted from PBMCs, sampled 10 days after the yellow fever booster vaccination. These receptors were taken from a man aged 18 to 30 who received the YFV17D yellow fever vaccine. The CDR3 runs from the conserved cysteine through the conserved F or W. The order of the fields is CDR3 DNA, CDR3 protein, clone size, D gene, J gene, V gene. The D gene is left open where the match is weak. Clone size is given for some rows only: seen once, a few or many times, or a class if the clone is expanded.

CDR3nt: TGTGCCATCAGTGAGCGACAGGGGAGCAATCAGCCCCAGCATTTT; CDR3aa: CAISERQGSNQPQHF; abundance: many; d_gene: TRBD1; j_gene: TRBJ1-5; v_gene: TRBV10-3
CDR3nt: TGTGCCAGCAGTTACCGGGGACAGGGAGGCGGTGGCTACACCTTC; CDR3aa: CASSYRGQGGGGYTF; abundance: few; d_gene: TRBD1; j_gene: TRBJ1-2; v_gene: TRBV6-5
CDR3nt: TGTGCCAGCAGTGGCCGACCGGACGGCAATCAGCCCCAGCATTTT; CDR3aa: CASSGRPDGNQPQHF; abundance: NA; d_gene: NA; j_gene: TRBJ1-5; v_gene: TRBV6-2/TRBV6-3
CDR3nt: TGTGCTAGTGGTTTTCGGCTAGCGGACTTTTCGAACACCGGGGAGCTGTTTTTT; CDR3aa: CASGFRLADFSNTGELFF; abundance: many; d_gene: TRBD2; j_gene: TRBJ2-2; v_gene: TRBV12-5
CDR3nt: TGTGCCAGCAGCCAAGCCACCGCTAGCGGGGGGTTGGAGACCCAGTACTTC; CDR3aa: CASSQATASGGLETQYF; abundance: NA; d_gene: TRBD2; j_gene: TRBJ2-5; v_gene: TRBV3-1
CDR3nt: TGTGCCAGCAGGATCTCCGGTTCTGGCTATCAGCCCCAGCATTTT; CDR3aa: CASRISGSGYQPQHF; abundance: few; d_gene: NA; j_gene: TRBJ1-5; v_gene: TRBV6-5
CDR3nt: TGCAGCGTTTTTGGGGCCAACGTCCTGACTTTC; CDR3aa: CSVFGANVLTF; abundance: NA; d_gene: NA; j_gene: TRBJ2-6; v_gene: TRBV29-1
CDR3nt: TGTGCCAGCAGTGAATGGTTGGGGGGCAGCAATCAGCCCCAGCATTTT; CDR3aa: CASSEWLGGSNQPQHF; abundance: NA; d_gene: NA; j_gene: TRBJ1-5; v_gene: TRBV2
CDR3nt: TGTGCCAGCAGTTTGGGGGAGGGTCGTTTAAACATTCAGTACTTC; CDR3aa: CASSLGEGRLNIQYF; abundance: NA; d_gene: TRBD2; j_gene: TRBJ2-4; v_gene: TRBV12-3/TRBV12-4
CDR3nt: TGTGCCAGCAGTTACTCGGACTATGGCTACACCTTC; CDR3aa: CASSYSDYGYTF; abundance: NA; d_gene: NA; j_gene: TRBJ1-2; v_gene: TRBV6-2/TRBV6-3
CDR3nt: TGTGCCAGCAGTTCCGGGGGGCCCAATCAGCCCCAGCATTTT; CDR3aa: CASSSGGPNQPQHF; abundance: NA; d_gene: NA; j_gene: TRBJ1-5; v_gene: TRBV12-3/TRBV12-4
CDR3nt: TGCAGCGTTGAAGATTCCCGGGAAACGAACACCGGGGAGCTGTTTTTT; CDR3aa: CSVEDSRETNTGELFF; abundance: few; d_gene: NA; j_gene: TRBJ2-2; v_gene: TRBV29-1
CDR3nt: TGTGCCAGCAGCTTGGACGAGTACAATGAGCAGTTCTTC; CDR3aa: CASSLDEYNEQFF; abundance: few; d_gene: NA; j_gene: TRBJ2-1; v_gene: TRBV6-5